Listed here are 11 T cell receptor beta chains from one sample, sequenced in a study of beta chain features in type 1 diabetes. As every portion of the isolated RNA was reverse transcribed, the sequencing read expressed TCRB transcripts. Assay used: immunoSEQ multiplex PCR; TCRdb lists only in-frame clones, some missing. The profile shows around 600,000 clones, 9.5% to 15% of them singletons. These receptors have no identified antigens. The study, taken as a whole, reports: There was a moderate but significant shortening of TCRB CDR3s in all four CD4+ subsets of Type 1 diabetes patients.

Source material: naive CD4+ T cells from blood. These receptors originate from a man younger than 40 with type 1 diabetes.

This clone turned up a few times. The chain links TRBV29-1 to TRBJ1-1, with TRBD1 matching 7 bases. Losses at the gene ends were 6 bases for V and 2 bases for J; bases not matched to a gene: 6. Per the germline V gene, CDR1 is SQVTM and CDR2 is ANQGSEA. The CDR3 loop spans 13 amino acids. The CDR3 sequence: CSVWDRTNTEAFF. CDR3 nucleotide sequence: TGCAGCGTCTGGGACAGAACCAACACTGAAGCTTTCTTT.

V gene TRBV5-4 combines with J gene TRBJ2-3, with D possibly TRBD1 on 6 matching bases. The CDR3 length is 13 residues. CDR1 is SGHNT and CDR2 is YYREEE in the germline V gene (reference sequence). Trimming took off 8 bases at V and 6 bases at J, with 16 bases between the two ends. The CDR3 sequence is CASNPRGGDTQYF. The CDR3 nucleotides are TGTGCCAGTAACCCCAGGGGTGGGGATACGCAGTATTTT.

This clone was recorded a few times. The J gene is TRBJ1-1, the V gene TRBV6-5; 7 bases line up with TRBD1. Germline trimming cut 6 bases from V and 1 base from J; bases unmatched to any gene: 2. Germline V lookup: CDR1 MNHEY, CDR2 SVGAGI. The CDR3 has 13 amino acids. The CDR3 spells CASRDRENTEAFF. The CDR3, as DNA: TGTGCCAGCAGAGACAGGGAGAACACTGAAGCTTTCTTT.

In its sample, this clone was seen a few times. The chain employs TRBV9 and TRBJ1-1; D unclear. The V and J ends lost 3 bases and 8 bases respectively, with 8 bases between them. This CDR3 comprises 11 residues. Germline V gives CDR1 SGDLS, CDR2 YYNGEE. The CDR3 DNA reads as TGTGCCAGCAGCGGCGGTGGAGAAGCTTTCTTT. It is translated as CASSGGGEAFF.

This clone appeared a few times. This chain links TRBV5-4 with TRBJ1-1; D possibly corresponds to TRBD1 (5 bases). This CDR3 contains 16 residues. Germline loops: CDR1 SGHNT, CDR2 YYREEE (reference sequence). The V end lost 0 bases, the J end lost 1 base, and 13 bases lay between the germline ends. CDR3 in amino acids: CASSLDLGTGNTEAFF. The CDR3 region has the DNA TGTGCCAGCAGCTTGGATTTGGGGACGGGGAACACTGAAGCTTTCTTT.

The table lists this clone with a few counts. The CDR3 protein is CASSVGTAQETQYF. In DNA form, the CDR3 reads TGTGCCAGCAGCGTCGGGACAGCCCAAGAGACCCAGTACTTC. The gene calls are TRBV7-9 and TRBJ2-5; TRBD1 matches 7 bases. Trimming took 5 bases from V and 1 from J; bases not matched to a gene: 4. Germline CDR1 SEHNR, CDR2 FQNEAQ (reference sequence). The CDR3 loop spans 14 amino acids.

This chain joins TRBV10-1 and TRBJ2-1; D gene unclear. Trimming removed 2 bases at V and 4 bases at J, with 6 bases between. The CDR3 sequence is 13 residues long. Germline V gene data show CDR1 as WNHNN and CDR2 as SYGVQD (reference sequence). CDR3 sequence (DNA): TGCGCCAGCAGTGAGAGAGCTTACAATGAGCAGTTCTTC. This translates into CASSERAYNEQFF.

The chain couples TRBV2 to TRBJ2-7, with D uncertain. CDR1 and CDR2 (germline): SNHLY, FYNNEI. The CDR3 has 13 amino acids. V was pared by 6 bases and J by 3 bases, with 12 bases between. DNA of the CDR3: TGTGCCAGCAGGACCATGACCCTCTACGAGCAGTACTTC. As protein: CASRTMTLYEQYF.

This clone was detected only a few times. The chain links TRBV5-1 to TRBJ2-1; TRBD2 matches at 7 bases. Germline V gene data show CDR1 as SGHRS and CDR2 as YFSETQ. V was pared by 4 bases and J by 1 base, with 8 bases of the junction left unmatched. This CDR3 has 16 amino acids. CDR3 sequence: CASSPATSSSYNEQFF. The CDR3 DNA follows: TGCGCCAGCAGCCCCGCGACTAGCTCGTCCTACAATGAGCAGTTCTTC.

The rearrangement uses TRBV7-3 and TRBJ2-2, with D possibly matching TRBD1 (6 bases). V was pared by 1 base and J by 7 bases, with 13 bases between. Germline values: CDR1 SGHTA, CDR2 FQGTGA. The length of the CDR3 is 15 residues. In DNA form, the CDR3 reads TGTGCCAGCAGCTTAATCCCAGGGGTTGGCGGGGAGCTGTTTTTT. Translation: CASSLIPGVGGELFF.

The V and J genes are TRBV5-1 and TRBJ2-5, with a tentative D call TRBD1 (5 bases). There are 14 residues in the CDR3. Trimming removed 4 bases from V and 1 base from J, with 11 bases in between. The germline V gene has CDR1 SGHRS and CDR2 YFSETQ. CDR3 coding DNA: TGCGCCAGCAGCAACGGACATTCCCAAGAGACCCAGTACTTC. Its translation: CASSNGHSQETQYF.